The next 13 T cell receptor beta chains were all read from a single sample in a study of cytomegalovirus exposure and HLA in healthy donors. A multiplex PCR was run with 60 Vbeta primers and 13 Jbeta primers. Using immunoSEQ multiplex PCR, the repertoire was profiled, and TCRdb retains in-frame clones only, with some absent. The sample records about 130,000 clones, 77% being singletons. The sequenced sample was PBMCs. The origin of the receptors is a woman between 40 and 50 years old in good health and CMV-seropositive.

CDR3 region: CASRPQGWDRYEQYF. CDR3 nucleotide sequence: TGTGCCAGCAGGCCCCAGGGTTGGGATCGTTACGAGCAGTACTTC. The J gene is TRBJ2-7, the V gene TRBV21-1; whether TRBD1, the table's D call, matches the DNA was not checked. TRBV21-1 is noted as a pseudogene. The CDR3 is 15 amino acids.

This clone was detected only once. This chain links TRBV15 with TRBJ2-3; 9 bases are shared with TRBD2. The CDR3 loop spans 15 amino acids. In germline, CDR1 is LNHNV, CDR2 YYDKDF (reference sequence). J gave up 3 bases and V 1 base, and 2 bases lay outside the gene matches. The CDR3 reads CATSRVSGRTDTQYF. In nucleotides, the CDR3 is TGTGCCACCAGCAGAGTTAGCGGGAGAACAGATACGCAGTATTTT.

The CDR3 nucleotides read TGTGCCAGCAGCTTGGACTTACCCGGGGGCGAGCAGTACTTC. Translated: CASSLDLPGGEQYF. The V and J genes are TRBV11-2 and TRBJ2-7; the D gene is possibly TRBD2 (6 bases). The CDR3 totals 14 residues. V shed 3 bases and J shed 6 bases, with 15 bases lying between them. Looked up from germline, CDR1 is SGHAT and CDR2 is FQNNGV. Variable domain in full (rest from reference TRBV11-2 and TRBJ2-7): EAGVAQSPRYKIIEKRQSVAFWCNPISGHATLYWYQQILGQGPKLLIQFQNNGVVDDSQLPKDRFSAERLKGVDSTLKIQPAKLEDSAVYLCASSLDLPGGEQYFGPGTRLTVT.

The chain couples TRBV7-2 to TRBJ2-7, with D perhaps matching TRBD2 (5 bases). V dropped 1 base and J dropped 2 bases, with 9 bases sitting between them. The CDR3 spans 14 residues. Germline CDR1 and CDR2: SGHTA and FQGNSA. In DNA form, the CDR3 reads TGTGCCAGCAGCTTAGGTCGGGATCCCTACGAGCAGTACTTC. As protein: CASSLGRDPYEQYF.

The CDR3 loop reads CASSSWTGRDEQFF. In DNA form, the CDR3 reads TGTGCCAGTAGTTCCTGGACAGGGAGGGATGAGCAGTTCTTC. This chain connects TRBV19 to TRBJ2-1; D might be TRBD1 (8 bases). V shed 5 bases and J shed 8 bases, with 16 bases lying between them. In germline, CDR1 is LNHDA, CDR2 SQIVND (reference sequence). There are 14 residues in the CDR3.

V is TRBV27 and J is TRBJ2-3, with D tentatively TRBD1 (6 bases). V lost 5 bases and J lost 2, with 11 bases in between. This CDR3 is 14 amino acids long. Germline-derived CDR1 and CDR2 are MNHEY and SMNVEV (reference sequence). The CDR3 bases are TGTGCCAGCAGTGTCGGGACAACCACAGATACGCAGTATTTT. Amino acids: CASSVGTTTDTQYF.

The chain joins TRBV29-1 to TRBJ1-5, with 7 bases fitting TRBD1. The trim removed 8 bases at V and 3 bases at J, leaving 7 bases unmatched. This CDR3 spans 13 amino acids. CDR1 SQVTM and CDR2 ANQGSEA come from the germline V gene. CDR3 region: CSTRQGINQPQHF. The CDR3 DNA reads TGCAGCACCCGACAGGGTATCAATCAGCCCCAGCATTTT.

V gene TRBV21-1 combines with J gene TRBJ2-5; TRBD1, as called in the table, went unchecked against the DNA. TRBV21-1 is a recognized pseudogene. The CDR3 contains 12 residues. The CDR3 protein is CASPQGGETQYF. The CDR3 nucleotides read TGTGCCAGCCCACAAGGGGGAGAGACCCAGTACTTC.

The V call is TRBV19, the J call TRBJ1-5; perhaps TRBD1 as D (6 bases). V dropped 5 bases and J dropped 7 bases, with 21 bases sitting between them. CDR1 is LNHDA, CDR2 SQIVND, per germline (reference sequence). The CDR3 consists of 16 residues. In nucleotides, the CDR3 is TGTGCCAGTAGTGAGGGACAAATTCGTTTTTTCCAGCCCCAGCATTTT. Protein sequence: CASSEGQIRFFQPQHF.

The chain uses TRBV28 and TRBJ1-2; D might be TRBD1 (6 bases). The germline CDR1 and CDR2 sequences are MDHEN and SYDVKM. The length of the CDR3 is 14 residues. V lost 0 bases and J 2 bases, leaving 7 bases between the germline ends. CDR3 nucleotides: TGTGCCAGCAGTTTATGGGGGGCGAACTATGGCTACACCTTC. Its protein is CASSLWGANYGYTF.

The chain uses TRBV29-1 and TRBJ2-1; a weak D match, TRBD2 (5 bases). Germline CDR1 and CDR2: SQVTM and ANQGSEA. The V end lost 4 bases, the J end lost 10 bases, and 20 bases lay between the germline ends. The CDR3 totals 14 residues. The CDR3 is CSVVSSLYNREQFF. CDR3 nucleotides: TGCAGCGTTGTATCTAGCTTATACAATCGCGAGCAGTTCTTC.

The rearrangement links TRBV7-9 to TRBJ1-5; D call uncertain. This CDR3 has 15 residues. Germline CDR1 is SEHNR and CDR2 is FQNEAQ (reference sequence). The V end was cut by 5 bases, the J end by 4 bases, with 15 bases between. The CDR3 nucleotides read TGTGCCAGCAGCCAAGATGGAGGCAGGAATCAGCCCCAGCATTTT. Translated: CASSQDGGRNQPQHF.

V usage is TRBV5-1 and J usage is TRBJ2-1, with 12 bases identical to TRBD2. Germline loops: CDR1 SGHRS, CDR2 YFSETQ. J lost 6 bases, V lost 5 bases, and 3 bases had no gene match. The CDR3 is 14 residues long. CDR3 amino acids: CASSGLAGTNEQFF. The CDR3 DNA is TGCGCCAGCAGTGGACTAGCGGGAACCAATGAGCAGTTCTTC. The complete variable domain, with remaining parts taken from reference TRBV5-1 and TRBJ2-1, reads KAGVTQTPRYLIKTRGQQVTLSCSPISGHRSVSWYQQTPGQGLQFLFEYFSETQRNKGNFPGRFSGRQFSNSRSEMNVSTLELGDSALYLCASSGLAGTNEQFFGPGTRLTVL.